These T cell receptor beta chains were read from a single sample in a study of Ad26.COV2.S vaccination and SARS-CoV-2 variants. Sequencing used immunoSEQ multiplex PCR; TCRdb keeps in-frame clones, though not all of them. The sample has just over 350,000 clones; about 91% are singletons. Specimen: peripheral blood, collected after recovery from COVID-19. Source of these receptors: a human donor who had recovered from COVID-19. Each CDR3 is given with its conserved first and last residue. Only some rows state a clone size, as once, few, many or a class for expanded clones.

clone_size v_call cdr3_aa
NA TRBV6-4 CASSDPSWGVTDGYTF
NA TRBV2 CASSPDGRSTIYF
once TRBV20-1 CSALWGTEAFF
NA TRBV5-6 CASSFGLRTEAFF
NA TRBV4-1 CASSQVQSEKLFF
NA TRBV6-6 CASSYPTGPEAFF
NA TRBV19 CASTPETGLRQPQHF
NA TRBV6-5 CASRDSNYGYTF
few TRBV2 CASSEVAGTGELFF
NA TRBV30 CAHRDPSQETQYF
NA TRBV20-1 CSASQGPDTQYF
NA TRBV6-2/TRBV6-3 CASSILAGGRNEQFF
NA TRBV29-1 CSAGGSGGGNNEQFF
NA TRBV4-3 CASSYDSQNTGELFF
once TRBV11-3 CASSSIDSYNEQFF
once TRBV11-2 CASSRRTGRYEQYF
NA TRBV5-5 CASSLGQGANGDAEAFF
NA TRBV5-1 CASSPTQGRGTEAFF
NA TRBV13 CASSLGGAKGAEAFF
NA TRBV7-9 CASSLRGGTTSYNEQFF